This entry lists 7 T cell receptor beta chains sequenced from one sample in a study of blood T cell repertoires in COVID-19. TCRdb's copy holds only in-frame clones and misses some; the assay was immunoSEQ multiplex PCR. The data hold hundreds of thousands of clones, with 70% to 90% observed a single time. Sample: peripheral blood. These receptors all come from a man between 18 and 35 years old with active or convalescent COVID-19.

V is TRBV6-6 and J is TRBJ1-3; D call uncertain. The CDR3 covers 17 residues. The germline V gene has CDR1 MNHNY and CDR2 SVGAGI (reference sequence). V lost 5 bases and J 0 bases, leaving 17 bases between the germline ends. The CDR3 sequence is CASSPTFWAFSGNTIYF. The CDR3 DNA sequence: TGTGCCAGCAGTCCAACTTTTTGGGCTTTCTCTGGAAACACCATATATTTT.

The rearrangement uses TRBV9 and TRBJ2-7; 8 bases fit TRBD1. CDR1 and CDR2 from the germline V gene are SGDLS and YYNGEE. J was trimmed by 0 bases and V by 3 bases; bases with no gene match: 11. The CDR3 runs 17 residues. CDR3 sequence: CASSGNSAQGASYEQYF. Here the CDR3 DNA reads TGTGCCAGCAGCGGAAATTCGGCGCAGGGGGCCTCCTACGAGCAGTACTTC.

The gene calls are TRBV5-1 and TRBJ1-2; D ambiguous. CDR3 size: 14 residues. The germline gives CDR1 SGHRS, CDR2 YFSETQ. Between the trimmed V and J ends, which lost 0 bases and 6 bases, there was a span of 12 bases. This chain's CDR3 is CASSLANPEDGYTF. The CDR3 region has the DNA TGCGCCAGCAGCTTGGCCAACCCCGAGGATGGCTACACCTTC.

This chain connects TRBV10-3 to TRBJ1-3, with TRBD1 identical over 9 bases. Germline CDR1 is ENHRY and CDR2 is SYGVKD. CDR3 length equals 16 residues. J gave up 6 bases and V 5 bases, and 11 bases lay outside the gene matches. CDR3 region: CAISRGGQGFVNTIYF. Here the CDR3 DNA reads TGTGCCATCAGTCGAGGGGGACAGGGATTTGTAAACACCATATATTTT.

V usage is TRBV5-1 and J usage is TRBJ1-1; TRBD1 aligns across 7 bases. The germline V gene encodes CDR1 SGHRS and CDR2 YFSETQ. CDR3 length: 17 residues. V shed 1 base and J 3 bases; nucleotides not matched to a gene: 12. The CDR3 DNA follows: TGCGCCAGCAGCTTGAGGGGGCGCATATTCTTGGACACTGAAGCTTTCTTT. This encodes CASSLRGRIFLDTEAFF.

The chain joins TRBV19 to TRBJ2-7; 7 nucleotides match TRBD2. V shed 6 bases, J shed 2 bases, and the junction held 4 bases outside the gene matches. This CDR3 region has 13 residues. Germline V gene lookup returns CDR1 LNHDA and CDR2 SQIVND (reference sequence). CDR3 in amino acids: CASRLAVAYEQYF. For the CDR3, the DNA is TGTGCCAGTAGGCTAGCGGTAGCCTACGAGCAGTACTTC.

To note about this clone: Compared with germline, one end of the junction differs, possibly owing to a read error. The gene calls are TRBV6-5 and TRBJ1-1, with a possible D match to TRBD1 (6 bases). CDR1 and CDR2 from the germline V gene are MNHEY and SVGAGI. The CDR3 consists of 14 residues. The chain's CDR3 is CASRNRQENAEAFF. CDR3 nucleotide sequence: TGTGCCAGCAGAAACAGACAGGAGAACGCTGAAGCTTTCTTT.